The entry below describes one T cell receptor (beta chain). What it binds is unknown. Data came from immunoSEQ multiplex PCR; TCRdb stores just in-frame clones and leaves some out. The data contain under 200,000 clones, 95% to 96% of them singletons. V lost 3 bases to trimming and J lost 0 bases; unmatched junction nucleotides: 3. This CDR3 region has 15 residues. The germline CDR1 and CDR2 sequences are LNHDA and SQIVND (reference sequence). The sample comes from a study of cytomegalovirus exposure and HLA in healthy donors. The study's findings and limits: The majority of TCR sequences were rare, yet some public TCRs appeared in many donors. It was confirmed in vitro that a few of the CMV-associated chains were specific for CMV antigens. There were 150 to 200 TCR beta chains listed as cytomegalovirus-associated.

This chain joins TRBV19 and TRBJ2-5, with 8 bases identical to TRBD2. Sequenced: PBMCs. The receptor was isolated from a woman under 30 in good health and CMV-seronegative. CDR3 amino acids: CASSIGGAYQETQYF. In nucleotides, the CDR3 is TGTGCCAGTAGTATCGGGGGGGCGTACCAAGAGACCCAGTACTTC. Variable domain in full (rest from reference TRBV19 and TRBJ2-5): DGGITQSPKYLFRKEGQNVTLSCEQNLNHDAMYWYRQDPGQGLRLIYYSQIVNDFQKGDIAEGYSVSREKKESFPLTVTSAQKNPTAFYLCASSIGGAYQETQYFGPGTRLLVL.